This T cell receptor beta chain was found in a study of blood T cell repertoires in COVID-19. Study overall: Sites across the United States, Italy and Spain contributed samples from acute and convalescent COVID-19. From T cells, B-cell-depleted T cells, or PBMCs came the material, which was cDNA or gDNA.

Authors' methods: Researchers report that nucleated cell counts were estimated from reference gene primer amplification. Only in-frame clones appear in the TCRdb table, and some are missing; sequencing was by immunoSEQ multiplex PCR. The V and J calls and clone size come from that table; D and trimming were worked out from the DNA. Of 190,000 or so clones in the sample, 70% to 90% were seen once. Input material: peripheral blood. The TCR sequence derives from a woman aged 25 to 45 with active or convalescent COVID-19.

The CDR3 DNA sequence: TGCGCCAGCAGCAATACAGCAGATACGCAGTATTTT. This encodes CASSNTADTQYF. This chain joins TRBV4-1 and TRBJ2-3; D gene ambiguous. The ends were cut back, 5 bases at V and 4 bases at J, with 7 bases in the middle. CDR3 length: 12 amino acids. CDR1 is MGHRA and CDR2 is YSYEKL in the germline V gene.